This T cell receptor beta chain came from a study of monozygotic twins with inflammatory bowel disease. Remarks on this clonotype: Its antigen is not identified.

Total RNA was isolated from whole blood without T cell sorting. This CDR3 region has 11 residues. The V gene's germline CDR1 is SEHNR and CDR2 FQNEAQ (reference sequence). Overall study results and limits: Especially where disease activity was present, IBD patients had fewer clonotypes in common with others than healthy twins did.

TCRdb reanalyzed the 5' RACE reads and collapses them to one entry per CDR3 protein, without DNA. Its table lists under 200,000 distinct CDR3 sequences. The sequencing sample was made of blood. The TCR was taken from a human donor with ulcerative colitis or Crohn's disease, or a healthy co-twin of an affected twin (not recorded which). This chain links TRBV7-9 with TRBJ2-1. CDR3 residues: CASSFGRGQFF. Full variable domain (missing parts from reference TRBV7-9 and TRBJ2-1): DTGVSQNPRHKITKRGQNVTFRCDPISEHNRLYWYRQTLGQGPEFLTYFQNEAQLEKSRLLSDRFSAERPKGSFSTLEIQRTEQGDSAMYLCASSFGRGQFFGPGTRLTVL.